This TCR beta chain emerged from a study of blood T cell repertoires in COVID-19. CDR3 length: 15 amino acids. V lost 0 bases and J 13 bases, leaving 18 bases between the germline ends. CDR1 and CDR2 (germline): KGHDR, SFDVKD. Libraries were prepared by immunoSEQ multiplex PCR; TCRdb keeps only in-frame clonotypes and omits some of them. The table has over 100,000 clones, about 80% seen once. This TCR derives from a woman aged 45-65 years with acute or convalescent COVID-19. Material: peripheral blood. The chain is built from TRBV24-1 and TRBJ2-1; D is unresolved. CDR3 in amino acids: CATSDLQVGKDTQFF. The CDR3 region has the DNA TGTGCCACCAGTGATTTGCAAGTGGGCAAAGATACTCAGTTCTTC.